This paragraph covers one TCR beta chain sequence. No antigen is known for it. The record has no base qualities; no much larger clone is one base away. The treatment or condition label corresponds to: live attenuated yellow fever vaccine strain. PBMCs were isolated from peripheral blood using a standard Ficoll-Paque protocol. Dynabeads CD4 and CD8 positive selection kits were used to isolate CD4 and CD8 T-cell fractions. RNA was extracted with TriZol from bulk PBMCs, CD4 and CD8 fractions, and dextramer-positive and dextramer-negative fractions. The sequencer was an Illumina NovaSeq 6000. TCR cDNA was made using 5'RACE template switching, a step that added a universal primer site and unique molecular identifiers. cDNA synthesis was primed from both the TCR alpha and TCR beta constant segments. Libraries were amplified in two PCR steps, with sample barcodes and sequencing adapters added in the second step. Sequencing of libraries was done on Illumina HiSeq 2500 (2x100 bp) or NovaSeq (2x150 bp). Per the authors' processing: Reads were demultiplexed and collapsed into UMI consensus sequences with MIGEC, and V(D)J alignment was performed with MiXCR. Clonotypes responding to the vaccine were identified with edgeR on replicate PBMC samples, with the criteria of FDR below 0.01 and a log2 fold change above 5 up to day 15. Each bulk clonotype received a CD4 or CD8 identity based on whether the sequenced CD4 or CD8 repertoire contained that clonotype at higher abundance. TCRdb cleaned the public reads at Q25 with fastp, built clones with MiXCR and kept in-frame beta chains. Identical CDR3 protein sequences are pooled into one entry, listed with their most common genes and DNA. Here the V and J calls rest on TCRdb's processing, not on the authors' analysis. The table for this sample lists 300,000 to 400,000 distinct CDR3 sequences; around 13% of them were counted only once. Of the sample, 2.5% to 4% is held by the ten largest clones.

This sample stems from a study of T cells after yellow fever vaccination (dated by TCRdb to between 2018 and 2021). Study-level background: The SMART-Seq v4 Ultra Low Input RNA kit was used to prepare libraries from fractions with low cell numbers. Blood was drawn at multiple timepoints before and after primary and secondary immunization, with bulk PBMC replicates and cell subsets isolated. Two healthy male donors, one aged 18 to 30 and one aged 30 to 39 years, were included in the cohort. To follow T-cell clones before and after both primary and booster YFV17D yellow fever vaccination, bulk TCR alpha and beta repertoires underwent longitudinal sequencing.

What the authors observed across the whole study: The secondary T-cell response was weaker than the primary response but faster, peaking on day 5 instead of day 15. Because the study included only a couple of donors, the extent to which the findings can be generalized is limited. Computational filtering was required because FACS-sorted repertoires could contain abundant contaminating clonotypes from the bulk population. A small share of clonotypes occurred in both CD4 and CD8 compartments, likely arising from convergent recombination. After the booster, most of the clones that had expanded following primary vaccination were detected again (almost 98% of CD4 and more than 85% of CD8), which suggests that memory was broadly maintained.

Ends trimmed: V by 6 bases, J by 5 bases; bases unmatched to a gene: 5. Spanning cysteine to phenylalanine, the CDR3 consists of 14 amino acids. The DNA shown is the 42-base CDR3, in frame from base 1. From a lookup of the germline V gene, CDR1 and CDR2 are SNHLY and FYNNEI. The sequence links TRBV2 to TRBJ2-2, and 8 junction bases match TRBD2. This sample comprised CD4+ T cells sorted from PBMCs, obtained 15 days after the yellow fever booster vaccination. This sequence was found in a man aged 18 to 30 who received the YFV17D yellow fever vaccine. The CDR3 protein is CASRSGGGTGELFF. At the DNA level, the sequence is TGTGCCAGCAGGTCCGGGGGGGGGACCGGGGAGCTGTTTTTT.